The sequence of this TCR beta chain was determined in a study of blood T cell repertoires in COVID-19 (TCRdb year 2020). Background for the entire study: Samples covering the acute and convalescent phases of COVID-19 were provided by collaborators in the United States, Italy and Spain. The repertoires were released in a freely available public database meant as a resource for research on the immune response to SARS-CoV-2. Subjects who had been exposed to COVID-19, were actively infected with it, or had recovered from it provided the deeply sampled blood TCRbeta repertoires that made up the dataset. Samples came from the ongoing ImmuneRACE study (first 160 participants) plus 1,254 subjects from 6 global collaborators. Nearly every sample came with metadata listing a de-identified subject ID, COVID-19 status, age in years and sex. HLA class I and class II types, where available, came from metadata supplied by the sample provider rather than from assay-based typing. The prospective study material was composed of cDNA or gDNA derived from T cells, B-cell-depleted T cells, or PBMCs. Paper-wide results and their limitations: How much clinical and demographic metadata was included differed by source and by participant, and the metadata was provided uncurated.

The immunoSEQ Assay, a bias-controlled multiplex PCR, was used to amplify TCRbeta CDR3 regions from genomic DNA. The authors' pipeline ran thus. Nucleated cell counts per sample were estimated from amplification of reference gene primers within the assay. To quantify the absolute abundance of each unique TCRbeta CDR3 rearrangement, sequence reads were collapsed and filtered. For each sample, productive Simpson clonality was calculated as the square root of Simpson's diversity index over productive rearrangements. TCRdb mirrors the immuneACCESS table, restricted to in-frame sequences. Some clones are absent from its copies; in checked studies, under half trace to an unresolved V gene, and the reason for the others is unknown. That table gives V, J and clone size, and the DNA gave D and trimming. For this sample the table gives 55,000 to 75,000 clones, of which 75% to 90% were detected only once. The ten biggest clones cover 18% of the sample.

Samples from volunteer blood donors who had recovered from COVID-19 were contributed by a second Seattle source. Whole blood was collected in K2EDTA tubes by collaborating institutions according to the institutions' own protocols. For TCRbeta analysis, collaborators shipped samples as frozen whole blood, isolated PBMCs, or DNA extracted from either of those sample types. The CDR3 covers 16 residues, taking in both the cysteine and the phenylalanine. The CDR3 DNA has 48 bases and is translated from base 1. Here V drops 4 bases and J drops 0 bases, and the junction holds 7 bases not matched to any gene. Taken from the germline V gene, the CDR1 and CDR2 loops are SGDLS and YYNGEE. With respect to this clone: What this receptor recognizes is not known. No base quality values were provided; no much bigger clone lies one nucleotide off.

Input material: peripheral blood. The clonotype originates from a man in his 70s who had recovered from COVID-19. In this chain, TRBV9 is recombined with TRBJ1-3; 7 bases in the junction line up with TRBD1. The CDR3 protein sequence reads: CASSPRQGISGNTIYF. The DNA sequence is given as TGTGCCAGCAGCCCCCGACAGGGCATCTCTGGAAACACCATATATTTT.